This T cell receptor beta chain was profiled in a study of cytomegalovirus exposure and HLA in healthy donors. CDR1 and CDR2 (germline): MDHEN, SYDVKM. J was trimmed by 6 bases and V by 9 bases; bases with no gene match: 13. This CDR3 region has 15 residues. PCR used 60 Vbeta primers and 13 Jbeta primers. The data were produced by immunoSEQ multiplex PCR, yet TCRdb's version contains in-frame clones alone and is incomplete. The sample gives 150,000 or so clones, approximately 80% of which show up once; approximately 14% is in the top ten. Sample: PBMCs. This receptor was identified in a woman between 40 and 50 years old in good health and CMV-seronegative. The chain employs TRBV28 and TRBJ2-2; the match to TRBD2 covers 7 bases. The CDR3 region is CARVTAPGRAGELFF. The DNA for the CDR3 is TGTGCCAGGGTCACAGCGCCAGGGAGGGCCGGGGAGCTGTTTTTT.